Described below is a single T cell receptor (beta chain) sequence and its context. Its antigen is not identified. This record belongs to a study of cytomegalovirus exposure and HLA in healthy donors. PCR primers comprised 60 Vbeta and 13 Jbeta primers. Profiled with immunoSEQ multiplex PCR; TCRdb holds only in-frame clones, not every one. The sample contains 110,000 to 150,000 clones, around four fifths of which appear only once. Study-level results: Later analysis revealed greater clonal expansion in HLA-associated TCR beta chains than in equally common others. Associated with HLA alleles at 0.05 false discovery rate in a later analysis were over 15,000 TCR beta sequences.

Germline V gene sequence: CDR1 SGHDT, CDR2 YYEEEE. V lost 6 bases, J lost 4 bases, and 6 bases stayed unmatched. The CDR3 runs to 14 residues. This clonotype was obtained from a boy aged 2 to 10 in good health and CMV-seronegative. Sequencing was performed on PBMCs. This sequence joins TRBV5-6 and TRBJ1-2; 10 bases line up with TRBD1. The CDR3 region has the DNA TGTGCCAGCACCCGGGACAGGGGTATCTATGGCTACACCTTC. This translates into CASTRDRGIYGYTF.